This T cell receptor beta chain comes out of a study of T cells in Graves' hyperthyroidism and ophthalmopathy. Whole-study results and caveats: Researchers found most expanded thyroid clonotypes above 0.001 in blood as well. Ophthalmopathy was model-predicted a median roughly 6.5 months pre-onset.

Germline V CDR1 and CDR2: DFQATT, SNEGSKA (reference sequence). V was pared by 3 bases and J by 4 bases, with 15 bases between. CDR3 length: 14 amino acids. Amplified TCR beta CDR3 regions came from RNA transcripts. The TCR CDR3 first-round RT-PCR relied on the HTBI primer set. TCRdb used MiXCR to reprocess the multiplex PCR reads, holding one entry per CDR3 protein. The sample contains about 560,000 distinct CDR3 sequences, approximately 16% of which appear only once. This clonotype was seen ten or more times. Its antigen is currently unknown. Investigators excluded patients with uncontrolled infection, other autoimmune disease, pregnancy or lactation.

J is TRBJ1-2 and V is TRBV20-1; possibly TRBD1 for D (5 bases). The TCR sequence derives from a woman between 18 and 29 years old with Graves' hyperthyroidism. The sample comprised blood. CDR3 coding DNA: TGCAGTGCTAGGTTAAGGGGTACCGGCTATGGCTACACCTTC. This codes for CSARLRGTGYGYTF.